This T cell receptor (beta chain) was sequenced for a study of T-cell memory formation after mild COVID-19. Study observations and caveats: The appearance of some responding clones in pre-infection memory suggested that cross-reactive memory joined. Largely, contracting CD4+ clones fell within CM and EM, and contracting CD8+ clones within EMRA.

Concerning this clonotype: Its antigen is undetermined.

There are 14 residues in the CDR3. Germline lookup yields CDR1 MNHEY and CDR2 SVGAGI. V was cut by 5 bases and J by 6 bases, with 16 bases left in between. From the 5' RACE reads, TCRdb called clonotypes with MiXCR, one entry per CDR3 protein. The sample contains over 150,000 distinct CDR3 sequences, 10% to 15% of which appear only once. Sequenced sample: PBMCs or a T cell subset sorted from them (not recorded which). The sequence was collected from a young man who had mild COVID-19 (a few samples of this study predate the infection). Cell type and time point are not known. The chain uses TRBV6-5 and TRBJ1-2, with D perhaps TRBD1 (5 bases). The CDR3 loop is CASSINSGRDGYTF. The CDR3 DNA reads as TGTGCCAGCAGTATCAATTCAGGGAGAGATGGCTACACCTTC.